This T cell receptor (beta chain) comes out of a study of post-analysis software for immune sequencing data. Background on the study: Secondary progressive, relapsing-remitting and progressive-relapsing multiple sclerosis were among the included disease courses. Study-wide points: Elevated frequency relative to controls characterized roughly five TRBV segments in patients, TRBV5-6, TRBV5-1 and TRBV20-1 among them. Normalized Chao1 diversity was significantly reduced in patients versus controls. Same-batch samples co-clustered strongly by F measure.

Germline V gene data show CDR1 as SGHRS and CDR2 as YFSETQ. CDR3 size: 14 residues. Comment on this clonotype: What it binds is unknown. One junction end disagrees with the germline gene, perhaps due to a read error.

Incorporated into the TCR beta cDNA libraries were unique molecular identifiers, which served to reduce PCR and sequencing biases. Researchers reported 400,000 to 550,000 cDNA molecules coming from roughly 0.93 to 9.6 million T cells. TCRdb independently ran MiXCR on the PCR reads; one entry per CDR3 protein. Of about 540,000 distinct CDR3 sequences listed, around 36% are singletons. Sequenced input: blood. The V and J genes are TRBV5-1 and TRBJ2-4; D not certain. The sequence came from a girl younger than 18 with multiple sclerosis. The CDR3 loop is CVSSLAINTHIQYF. CDR3 bases: TGCGTCAGCAGCTTGGCTATTAACACACACATTCAGTACTTC.